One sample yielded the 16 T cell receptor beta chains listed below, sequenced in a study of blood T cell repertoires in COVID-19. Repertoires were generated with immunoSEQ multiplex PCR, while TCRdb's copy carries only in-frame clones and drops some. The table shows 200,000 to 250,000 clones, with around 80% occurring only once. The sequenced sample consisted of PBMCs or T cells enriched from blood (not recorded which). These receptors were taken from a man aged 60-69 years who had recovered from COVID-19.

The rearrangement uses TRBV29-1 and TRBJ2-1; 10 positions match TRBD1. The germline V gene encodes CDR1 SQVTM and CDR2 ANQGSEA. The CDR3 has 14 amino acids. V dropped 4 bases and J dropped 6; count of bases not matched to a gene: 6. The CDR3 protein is CSVARDRGSNEQFF. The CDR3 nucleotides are TGCAGCGTTGCAAGGGACAGGGGCTCCAATGAGCAGTTCTTC.

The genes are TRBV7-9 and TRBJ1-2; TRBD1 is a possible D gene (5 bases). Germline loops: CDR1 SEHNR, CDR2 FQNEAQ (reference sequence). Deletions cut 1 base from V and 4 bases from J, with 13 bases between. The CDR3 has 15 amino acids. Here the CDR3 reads CASSLEAGPSYGYTF. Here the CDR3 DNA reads TGTGCCAGCAGCTTAGAGGCAGGGCCCAGCTATGGCTACACCTTC.

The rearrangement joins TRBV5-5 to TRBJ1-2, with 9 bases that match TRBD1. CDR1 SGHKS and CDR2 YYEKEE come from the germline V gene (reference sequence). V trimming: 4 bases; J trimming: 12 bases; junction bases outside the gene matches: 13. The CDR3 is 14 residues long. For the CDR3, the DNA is TGTGCCAGCAGCCAAATGAGGGGTGGACAGGGGAACACCTTC. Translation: CASSQMRGGQGNTF.

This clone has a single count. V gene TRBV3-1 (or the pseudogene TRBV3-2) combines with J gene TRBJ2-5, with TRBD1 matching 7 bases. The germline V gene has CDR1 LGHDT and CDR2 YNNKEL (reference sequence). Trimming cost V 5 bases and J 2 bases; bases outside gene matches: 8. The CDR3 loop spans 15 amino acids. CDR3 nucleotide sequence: TGTGCCAGCAGCTCTACAGGGGTTGCTCAAGAGACCCAGTACTTC. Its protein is CASSSTGVAQETQYF.

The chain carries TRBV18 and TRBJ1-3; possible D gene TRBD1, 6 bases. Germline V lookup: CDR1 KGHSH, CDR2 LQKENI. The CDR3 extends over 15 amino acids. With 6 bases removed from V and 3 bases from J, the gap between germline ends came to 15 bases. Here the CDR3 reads CASSQNTGIGNTIYF. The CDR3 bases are TGTGCCAGCTCGCAGAACACAGGGATTGGAAACACCATATATTTT.

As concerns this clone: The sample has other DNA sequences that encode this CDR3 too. CDR3 nucleotides: TGTGCCAGCAGCCAAAACAGGGGAGCATACGAGCAGTACTTC. This encodes CASSQNRGAYEQYF. V gene TRBV3-1 (or the pseudogene TRBV3-2) combines with J gene TRBJ2-7; TRBD1 matches 7 bases. The CDR3 covers 14 residues. Germline V CDR1 and CDR2: LGHDT, YNNKEL (reference sequence). Trimming removed 2 bases from V and 4 bases from J; junction bases left unmatched: 5.

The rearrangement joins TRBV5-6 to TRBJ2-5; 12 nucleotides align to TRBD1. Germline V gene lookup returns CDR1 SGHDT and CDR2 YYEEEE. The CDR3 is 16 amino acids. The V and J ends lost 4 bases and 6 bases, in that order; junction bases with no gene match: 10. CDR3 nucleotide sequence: TGTGCCAGCAGCGGAATGGGGACAGGGGGCGCGAAGACCCAGTACTTC. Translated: CASSGMGTGGAKTQYF.

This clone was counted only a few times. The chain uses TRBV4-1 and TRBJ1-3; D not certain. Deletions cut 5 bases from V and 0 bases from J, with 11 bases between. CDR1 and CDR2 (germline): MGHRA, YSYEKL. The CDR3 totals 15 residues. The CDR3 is CASSKQLHSGNTIYF. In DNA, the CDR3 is TGCGCCAGCAGCAAACAGCTTCACTCTGGAAACACCATATATTTT.

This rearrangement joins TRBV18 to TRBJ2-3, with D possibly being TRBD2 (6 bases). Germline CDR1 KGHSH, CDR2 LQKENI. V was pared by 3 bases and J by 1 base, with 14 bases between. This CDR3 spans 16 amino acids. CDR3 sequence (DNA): TGTGCCAGCTCACCGCCAACACCGGGGGGCACAGATACGCAGTATTTT. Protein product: CASSPPTPGGTDTQYF.

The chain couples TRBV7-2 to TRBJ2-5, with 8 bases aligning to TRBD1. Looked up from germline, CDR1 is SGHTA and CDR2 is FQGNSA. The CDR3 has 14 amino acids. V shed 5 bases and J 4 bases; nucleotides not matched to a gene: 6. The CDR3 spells CASSIFGQGETQYF. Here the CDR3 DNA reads TGTGCCAGCAGCATCTTCGGACAGGGAGAGACCCAGTACTTC.

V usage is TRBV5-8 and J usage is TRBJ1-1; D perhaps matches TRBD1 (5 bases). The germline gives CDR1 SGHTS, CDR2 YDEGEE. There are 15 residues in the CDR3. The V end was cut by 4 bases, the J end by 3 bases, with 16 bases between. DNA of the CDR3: TGTGCCAGCAGCAGGAGGGGACGGCGGGACACTGAAGCTTTCTTT. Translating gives CASSRRGRRDTEAFF. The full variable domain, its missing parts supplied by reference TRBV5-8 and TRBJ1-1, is EAGVTQSPTHLIKTRGQQATLRCSPISGHTSVYWYQQALGLGLQFLLWYDEGEERNRGNFPPRFSGRQFPNYSSELNVNALELEDSALYLCASSRRGRRDTEAFFGQGTRLTVV.

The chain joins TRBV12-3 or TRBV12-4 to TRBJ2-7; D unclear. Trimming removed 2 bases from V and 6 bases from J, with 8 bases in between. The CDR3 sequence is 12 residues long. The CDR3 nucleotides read TGTGCCAGCAGTTTAAGCAGGCTCGAGCAGTACTTC. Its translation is CASSLSRLEQYF.

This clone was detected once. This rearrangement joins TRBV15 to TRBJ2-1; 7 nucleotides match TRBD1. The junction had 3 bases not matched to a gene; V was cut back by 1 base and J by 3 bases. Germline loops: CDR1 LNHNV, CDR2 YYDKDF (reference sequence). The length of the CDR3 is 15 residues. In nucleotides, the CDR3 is TGTGCCACCAGCAGAGTCCAGGGGGTCTACAATGAGCAGTTCTTC. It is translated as CATSRVQGVYNEQFF.

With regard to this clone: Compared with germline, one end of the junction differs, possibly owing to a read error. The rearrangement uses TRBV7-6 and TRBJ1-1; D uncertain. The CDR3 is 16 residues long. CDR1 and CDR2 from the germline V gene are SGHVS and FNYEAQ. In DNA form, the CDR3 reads TGTGCCAGCAGCTTAGCCTCTCGGGTCGAGTTTACTGAAGTTTTCTTT. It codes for CASSLASRVEFTEVFF.

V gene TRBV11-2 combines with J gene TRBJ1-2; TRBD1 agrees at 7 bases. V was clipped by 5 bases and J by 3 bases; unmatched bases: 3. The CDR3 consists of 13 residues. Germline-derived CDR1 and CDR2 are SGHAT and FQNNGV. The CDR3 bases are TGTGCCAGCAGCCCGGGACAGTACTATGGCTACACCTTC. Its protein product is CASSPGQYYGYTF.

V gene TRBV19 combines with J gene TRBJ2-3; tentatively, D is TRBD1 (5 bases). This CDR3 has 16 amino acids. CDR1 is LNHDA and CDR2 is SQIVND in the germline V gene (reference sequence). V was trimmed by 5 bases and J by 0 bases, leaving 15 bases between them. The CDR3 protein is CASSPMDISSTDTQYF. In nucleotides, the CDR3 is TGTGCCAGTAGTCCAATGGACATATCTAGCACAGATACGCAGTATTTT.